This is a list of T cell receptor beta chains from one sample in a study of blood T cell repertoires in COVID-19. The data were produced by immunoSEQ multiplex PCR, yet TCRdb's version contains in-frame clones alone and is incomplete. The profile shows 240,000 or so clones, about four fifths of them singletons. Input material: peripheral blood. These receptors all stem from an elderly woman with acute or convalescent COVID-19. Both conserved end residues are part of each CDR3. Fields, in order: V gene, J gene, D gene, CDR3 length, clone size, CDR3 protein, CDR3 DNA. D genes are given only for firm matches. Not every row has a clone size; where given, it reads once, few, many or a size class.

V: TRBV6-1
J: TRBJ2-4
D: -
length: 17
size: -
CDR3: CASSEVVTLIAKNIQYF
DNA: TGTGCCAGCAGTGAAGTGGTGACACTGATAGCCAAAAACATTCAGTACTTC

V: TRBV19
J: TRBJ1-1
D: -
length: 12
size: -
CDR3: CASTQGRTEAFF
DNA: TGTGCCAGTACACAGGGTCGCACTGAAGCTTTCTTT

V: TRBV5-1
J: TRBJ2-2
D: TRBD2
length: 13
size: -
CDR3: CASGEGSTGELFF
DNA: TGCGCCAGCGGGGAGGGTTCCACCGGGGAGCTGTTTTTT

V: TRBV7-9
J: TRBJ2-5
D: -
length: 14
size: -
CDR3: CASSLGQLQETQYF
DNA: TGTGCCAGCAGCTTAGGACAGCTCCAAGAGACCCAGTACTTC

V: TRBV5-6
J: TRBJ1-4
D: -
length: 16
size: -
CDR3: CASSSRGQYTNEKLFF
DNA: TGTGCCAGCAGCTCGAGAGGACAGTACACTAATGAAAAACTGTTTTTT

V: TRBV18
J: TRBJ1-2
D: TRBD1
length: 14
size: -
CDR3: CASSPGQVNYGYTF
DNA: TGTGCCAGCTCACCGGGACAGGTTAACTATGGCTACACCTTC

V: TRBV11-2
J: TRBJ1-5
D: -
length: 14
size: -
CDR3: CASSPRGSNQPQHF
DNA: TGTGCCAGCAGCCCACGGGGGAGCAATCAGCCCCAGCATTTT

V: TRBV5-8
J: TRBJ1-4
D: -
length: 14
size: -
CDR3: CASGAGTLMKNLFF
DNA: TGTGCCAGCGGAGCCGGGACATTAATGAAAAACCTGTTTTTT

V: TRBV7-3
J: TRBJ2-1
D: -
length: 13
size: -
CDR3: CASSPGRGNEQFF
DNA: TGTGCCAGCAGCCCAGGGCGGGGTAATGAGCAGTTCTTC

V: TRBV5-1
J: TRBJ1-4
D: -
length: 14
size: -
CDR3: CASSLSAVDRKLFF
DNA: TGCGCCAGCAGCTTGAGTGCCGTCGACAGAAAACTGTTTTTT

V: TRBV29-1
J: TRBJ2-7
D: TRBD1
length: 12
size: medium-sized
CDR3: CSVGDSNYEQYF
DNA: TGCAGCGTCGGGGACAGCAATTACGAGCAGTACTTC

V: TRBV30
J: TRBJ2-7
D: -
length: 12
size: once
CDR3: CAWSNGEYEQYF
DNA: TGTGCCTGGAGTAACGGGGAATACGAGCAGTACTTC

V: TRBV2
J: TRBJ1-5
D: TRBD1
length: 14
size: few
CDR3: CASSGTGYNQPQHF
DNA: TGTGCCAGCAGTGGGACAGGTTACAATCAGCCCCAGCATTTT

V: TRBV6-5
J: TRBJ1-4
D: -
length: 16
size: -
CDR3: CASSYQGSATNEKLFF
DNA: TGTGCCAGCAGTTACCAGGGAAGCGCAACTAATGAAAAACTGTTTTTT

V: TRBV30
J: TRBJ1-5
D: -
length: 15
size: -
CDR3: CAPRDDRTNNRAQHF
DNA: TGTGCTCCCAGGGATGATAGGACAAACAATAGGGCCCAGCATTTT

V: TRBV5-6
J: TRBJ2-3
D: -
length: 14
size: -
CDR3: CASSLGPGADTQYF
DNA: TGTGCCAGCAGCTTGGGGCCAGGGGCAGATACGCAGTATTTT

V: TRBV12-3/TRBV12-4
J: TRBJ1-5
D: -
length: 13
size: -
CDR3: CASSLIRGQPQHF
DNA: TGTGCCAGCAGTTTAATTAGGGGTCAGCCCCAGCATTTT

V: TRBV29-1
J: TRBJ1-2
D: TRBD1
length: 14
size: -
CDR3: CSVGGPDRAGGYTF
DNA: TGCAGCGTTGGGGGCCCCGACAGGGCCGGGGGCTACACCTTC

V: TRBV20-1
J: TRBJ1-1
D: -
length: 11
size: -
CDR3: CSGDNWTEAFF
DNA: TGCAGTGGCGACAACTGGACTGAAGCTTTCTTT

V: TRBV5-4
J: TRBJ1-2
D: TRBD1
length: 15
size: -
CDR3: CASSLLGQGAHGYTF
DNA: TGTGCCAGCAGCTTACTCGGACAGGGGGCTCATGGCTACACCTTC